This T cell receptor beta chain is from a study of blood T cells in healthy people across ages. Per the germline V gene, CDR1 is SGHAT and CDR2 is FQNNGV. Trimming took 2 bases from V and 7 from J, leaving 12 bases between them. This CDR3 has 14 residues. Combining a sample-barcoded 5' primer with a J-beta primer mix, a second PCR ran for roughly 6 to 11 cycles. MiXCR, applied by TCRdb to the 5' RACE reads, yields one record per CDR3 protein. The table has hundreds of thousands of distinct CDR3 sequences, more than 50% seen once. The clonotype originates from a man in his forties in good health. Material: blood. The V call is TRBV11-2, the J call TRBJ1-5; D gene unclear. The CDR3, as DNA: TGTGCCAGCAGCTTACTGGGCCGAGGGCAGCCCCAGCATTTT. Its translation is CASSLLGRGQPQHF.